Listed here are 29 T cell receptor beta chains from one sample, sequenced in a study of shared clonotypes between healthy human individuals. The protocol was immunoSEQ multiplex PCR, while the TCRdb copy is restricted to in-frame clones and leaves out a portion. The data show 740,000 or so clones, 55% to 85% seen once. The sequencing sample was made of memory CD4+ T cells sorted from blood. As for subset: CD45RA-negative fraction. The receptor source for this set is a woman aged 25 to 39 in good health.

The table lists this clone with a count of one. The CDR3 here is CASSLWRATSGGEQYF. The DNA of the CDR3 is TGTGCCAGCAGTTTATGGAGAGCGACTAGCGGTGGCGAGCAGTACTTC. This chain links TRBV28 with TRBJ2-7, with TRBD2 identical over 9 bases. The V gene end was trimmed by 0 bases and the J gene end by 6 bases; junction bases not matched to a gene: 9. Germline V gives CDR1 MDHEN, CDR2 SYDVKM. CDR3 length equals 16 residues.

The CDR3 loop is CASSVMATNEQFF. DNA for the CDR3: TGTGCCAGCAGTGTAATGGCAACCAATGAGCAGTTCTTC. This rearrangement joins TRBV6-4 to TRBJ2-1; D is undetermined. Looked up from germline, CDR1 is MRHNA and CDR2 is SNTAGT. V was cut by 4 bases and J by 6 bases, with 10 bases left in between. The CDR3 has 13 residues.

A note on this clone: With only one base between it and a far larger clone, this is likely a read error. This sample also contains other DNA sequences that code for the same CDR3. The V call is TRBV5-1, the J call TRBJ2-1; D uncertain. There are 15 residues in the CDR3. Trimming took off 0 bases at V and 0 bases at J, with 7 bases between the two ends. Germline-derived CDR1 and CDR2 are SGHRS and YFSETQ. The CDR3 DNA reads TGCGCCAGCAGCTTGGACAGCAACTCCTACAATGAGCAGTTCTTC. It is translated as CASSLDSNSYNEQFF.

This sequence joins TRBV28 and TRBJ2-3; 13 bases fit TRBD2. V trimming: 4 bases; J trimming: 1 base; junction bases outside the gene matches: 2. The CDR3 totals 16 residues. Germline CDR1 MDHEN, CDR2 SYDVKM. CDR3 in DNA: TGTGCCAGCAGTTCCACTAGCGGGAGGGGCACAGATACGCAGTATTTT. Encoded protein: CASSSTSGRGTDTQYF.

The rearrangement uses TRBV6-1 and TRBJ1-2; TRBD1 matches 10 bases. Germline CDR1 and CDR2: MNHNS and SASEGT. V dropped 6 bases and J dropped 7; count of bases not matched to a gene: 8. This CDR3 spans 14 amino acids. CDR3 DNA: TGTGCCAGCAGCGGGGACAGGGGCTACTTTGGCTACACCTTC. Residues: CASSGDRGYFGYTF.

J is TRBJ2-5 and V is TRBV10-1; D gene ambiguous. In germline, CDR1 is WNHNN, CDR2 SYGVQD (reference sequence). V was pared by 0 bases and J by 5 bases, with 10 bases between. CDR3 length equals 14 residues. The CDR3 region is CASSESPRWETQYF. CDR3 DNA sequence: TGCGCCAGCAGTGAGTCACCAAGGTGGGAGACCCAGTACTTC.

The chain has TRBV27 and TRBJ2-1, with 10 bases identical to TRBD2. The junction had 6 bases not matched to a gene; V was cut back by 2 bases and J by 8 bases. The CDR3 has 15 amino acids. Germline loops: CDR1 MNHEY, CDR2 SMNVEV (reference sequence). The CDR3 protein is CASSLRASGRYEQFF. The CDR3 DNA reads TGTGCCAGCAGTTTAAGGGCTAGCGGGAGATATGAGCAGTTCTTC.

To note about this clone: It may be a read error: a sequence one base away is much more abundant. Other nucleotide sequences from this sample produce the same CDR3. The J gene is TRBJ2-7, the V gene TRBV7-2; D is tentatively TRBD1 or TRBD2 (7 bases each). The germline gives CDR1 SGHTA, CDR2 FQGNSA. Trimming pared 5 bases from V and 2 bases from J, leaving 19 bases between. The CDR3 has 16 amino acids. CDR3 DNA sequence: TGTGCCAGCAGCCCAGGGGGAGGACTAGTCGCCTACGAGCAGTACTTC. Protein product: CASSPGGGLVAYEQYF.

The chain couples TRBV10-3 to TRBJ2-7; the D call may be TRBD1 or TRBD2 (5 bases each). The CDR3 has 14 amino acids. V lost 4 bases to trimming and J lost 0 bases, with 10 bases between them. CDR1 is ENHRY and CDR2 is SYGVKD in the germline V gene. CDR3 DNA sequence: TGTGCCATCAGTGGGGGGTCGGGCTCCTACGAGCAGTACTTC. It yields the protein CAISGGSGSYEQYF.

V and J are TRBV5-1 and TRBJ1-2; D might be TRBD1 (5 bases). Looked up from germline, CDR1 is SGHRS and CDR2 is YFSETQ. V shed 7 bases and J shed 0 bases, with 16 bases lying between them. This CDR3 is built from 15 residues. In DNA form, the CDR3 reads TGCGCCAGCTGCAAAACCGGGGCAACTAACTATGGCTACACCTTC. This translates into CASCKTGATNYGYTF.

At least ten counts were recorded for this clone. The V and J genes are TRBV11-2 and TRBJ1-4, with D tentatively TRBD1 (5 bases). V dropped 5 bases and J dropped 4 bases, with 14 bases sitting between them. This CDR3 spans 15 amino acids. CDR1 and CDR2 from the germline V gene are SGHAT and FQNNGV. The CDR3 region is CASSAPGTGNEKLFF. Written as DNA, the CDR3 is TGTGCCAGCAGCGCCCCTGGGACGGGTAATGAAAAACTGTTTTTT.

Regarding this clone: Other DNA sequences of this sample code for an identical CDR3. The rearrangement links TRBV28 to TRBJ2-2; no definite D call. The V and J ends lost 8 bases and 4 bases respectively, with 5 bases between them. Germline CDR1 MDHEN, CDR2 SYDVKM. This CDR3 is built from 11 residues. CDR3: CASGRTGELFF. For the CDR3, the DNA is TGTGCCAGCGGTCGCACCGGGGAGCTGTTTTTT.

V is TRBV5-3 and J is TRBJ2-7; D possibly corresponds to TRBD1 (6 bases). TRBV5-3 is annotated as an ORF whose role is uncertain. With 6 bases removed from V and 0 bases from J, the gap between germline ends came to 19 bases. This CDR3 spans 16 amino acids. DNA of the CDR3: TGTGCCAGAACATCAACAGGGCCCAGAAGCTCCTACGAGCAGTACTTC. Translating it yields CARTSTGPRSSYEQYF.

Comment on this clone: The sample contains more than one DNA sequence encoding this CDR3. The V call is TRBV9, the J call TRBJ2-2, with 9 bases that match TRBD2. The CDR3 spans 16 residues. V trimming: 0 bases; J trimming: 7 bases; junction bases outside the gene matches: 7. The germline CDR1 and CDR2 sequences are SGDLS and YYNGEE. The DNA for the CDR3 is TGTGCCAGCAGCGTAGGGTTAGCGGGAGCGGGCGGGGAGCTGTTTTTT. The encoded protein is CASSVGLAGAGGELFF.

Regarding this clone: The same CDR3 also results from other DNA sequences found in this sample. This rearrangement joins TRBV5-1 to TRBJ2-3; D is unclear. Trimming removed 2 bases from V and 6 bases from J, with 10 bases in between. The CDR3 spans 13 residues. Germline V CDR1 and CDR2: SGHRS, YFSETQ. The CDR3, as DNA: TGCGCCAGCAGCTTAACTTTACGGGATACGCAGTATTTT. This translates into CASSLTLRDTQYF.

The chain's CDR3 is CAISPSGRGVNEQFF. CDR3 DNA: TGTGCCATCAGCCCTAGCGGGAGGGGGGTCAATGAGCAGTTCTTC. The genes are TRBV10-3 and TRBJ2-1; TRBD2 matches 12 bases. The CDR3 sequence is 15 residues long. Germline CDR1 and CDR2: ENHRY and SYGVKD. V trimming: 6 bases; J trimming: 6 bases; junction bases outside the gene matches: 6.

The V gene is TRBV15, the J gene TRBJ1-2; no firm D call. The CDR3 totals 13 residues. CDR1 and CDR2 (germline): LNHNV, YYDKDF (reference sequence). V dropped 4 bases and J dropped 2 bases, with 8 bases sitting between them. CDR3 loop: CATSINVNYGYTF. In nucleotides, the CDR3 is TGTGCCACCAGCATTAACGTAAACTATGGCTACACCTTC. Using reference TRBV15 and TRBJ1-2 for the parts outside the CDR3, the full variable domain is DAMVIQNPRYQVTQFGKPVTLSCSQTLNHNVMYWYQQKSSQAPKLLFHYYDKDFNNEADTPDNFQSRRPNTSFCFLDIRSPGLGDTAMYLCATSINVNYGYTFGSGTRLTVV.

The chain has TRBV11-2 and TRBJ2-3; the D is unclear. This CDR3 contains 12 residues. V lost 0 bases, J lost 8 bases, and 6 bases lay in between. CDR1 SGHAT and CDR2 FQNNGV come from the germline V gene. CDR3 sequence reads: CASSLDHRTQYF. The CDR3 region has the DNA TGTGCCAGCAGCTTAGATCATCGTACGCAGTATTTT.

V and J are TRBV9 and TRBJ2-5; 7 bases are a match to TRBD1. CDR1 is SGDLS and CDR2 is YYNGEE in the germline V gene. The CDR3 extends over 13 amino acids. The J segment lost 5 bases and the V segment lost 3 bases, leaving 4 bases of the junction unmatched. In nucleotides, the CDR3 is TGTGCCAGCAGCGCAACAGGGGCGGAGACCCAGTACTTC. Protein product: CASSATGAETQYF.

V usage is TRBV4-1 and J usage is TRBJ2-7, with TRBD1 matching 8 bases. Germline V lookup: CDR1 MGHRA, CDR2 YSYEKL. The CDR3 extends over 15 amino acids. The J segment lost 6 bases and the V segment lost 4 bases, leaving 11 bases of the junction unmatched. CDR3 sequence: CASSPLDRVVGEQYF. CDR3 nucleotide sequence: TGCGCCAGCAGCCCCCTGGACAGGGTAGTTGGCGAGCAGTACTTC.

This clone has ten or more counts. The CDR3 loop reads CASTTGYSNQPQHF. For the CDR3, the DNA is TGTGCCAGCACGACAGGGTATAGCAATCAGCCCCAGCATTTT. The chain uses TRBV28 and TRBJ1-5; TRBD1 aligns across 7 bases. V trimming: 7 bases; J trimming: 0 bases; junction bases outside the gene matches: 3. Germline lookup yields CDR1 MDHEN and CDR2 SYDVKM. CDR3 length equals 14 residues.

Of note for this clone: At the DNA level, this CDR3 is encoded by other sequences in the same sample as well. The gene calls are TRBV5-1 and TRBJ2-1; 13 positions match TRBD2. The J segment lost 6 bases and the V segment lost 1 base, leaving 1 base of the junction unmatched. This CDR3 spans 15 amino acids. From germline, CDR1 is SGHRS and CDR2 YFSETQ. CDR3 DNA: TGCGCCAGCAGCTTGACTAGCGGGAGGGCCAATGAGCAGTTCTTC. Its protein product is CASSLTSGRANEQFF.

The rearrangement links TRBV6-1 to TRBJ2-3, with no clear D. V lost 3 bases and J 5 bases, leaving 3 bases between the germline ends. The CDR3 totals 11 residues. Germline V CDR1 and CDR2: MNHNS, SASEGT. The CDR3 protein is CASSEIDTQYF. CDR3 DNA: TGTGCCAGCAGTGAGATAGATACGCAGTATTTT.

The rearrangement links TRBV5-1 to TRBJ1-3; TRBD1 is a possible D gene (5 bases). There are 16 residues in the CDR3. CDR1 is SGHRS, CDR2 YFSETQ, per germline. Trimming took 0 bases from V and 2 from J, leaving 12 bases between them. The CDR3 sequence is CASSLEGRPPGNTIYF. The CDR3 DNA sequence: TGCGCCAGCAGCTTGGAGGGGCGGCCACCTGGAAACACCATATATTTT.

The gene calls are TRBV5-1 and TRBJ2-3; 8 bases line up with TRBD1. Germline loops: CDR1 SGHRS, CDR2 YFSETQ. The CDR3 is 15 amino acids. V shed 4 bases, J shed 3 bases, and the junction held 7 bases outside the gene matches. The CDR3 DNA is TGCGCCAGCAGCCCGAACAGGGGGAAGACAGATACGCAGTATTTT. It translates to CASSPNRGKTDTQYF. The whole variable domain, filled in from reference TRBV5-1 and TRBJ2-3, reads KAGVTQTPRYLIKTRGQQVTLSCSPISGHRSVSWYQQTPGQGLQFLFEYFSETQRNKGNFPGRFSGRQFSNSRSEMNVSTLELGDSALYLCASSPNRGKTDTQYFGPGTRLTVL.

V gene TRBV5-6 combines with J gene TRBJ2-7; 11 bases are shared with TRBD2. The CDR3 length is 15 residues. The V gene's germline CDR1 is SGHDT and CDR2 YYEEEE. After removal of 4 bases from V and 6 bases from J, the junction contained 9 bases not matched to a gene. The CDR3 is CASSNFSGRASEQYF. The CDR3 nucleotides read TGTGCCAGCAGCAACTTTAGCGGGAGGGCCTCCGAGCAGTACTTC.

As DNA, the CDR3 is TGTGCCAGCAGTGACGACGCCAACGTCCTGACTTTC. Translation: CASSDDANVLTF. The genes are TRBV6-1 and TRBJ2-6; D gene uncertain. The CDR3 has 12 amino acids. V was cut by 3 bases and J by 7 bases, with 4 bases left in between. CDR1 is MNHNS and CDR2 is SASEGT in the germline V gene.

The V and J genes are TRBV27 and TRBJ2-3; TRBD2 matches at 11 bases. Germline V gives CDR1 MNHEY, CDR2 SMNVEV (reference sequence). J was trimmed by 4 bases and V by 8 bases; bases with no gene match: 5. CDR3 length: 14 amino acids. CDR3 loop: CASGRTSGPDTQYF. The CDR3 DNA is TGTGCCAGCGGAAGGACTAGCGGGCCAGATACGCAGTATTTT.

The J gene is TRBJ2-7, the V gene TRBV19; TRBD1 matches at 7 bases. CDR3 length equals 13 residues. The V gene end was trimmed by 3 bases and the J gene end by 8 bases; junction bases not matched to a gene: 7. Germline V gene lookup returns CDR1 LNHDA and CDR2 SQIVND (reference sequence). The CDR3 region has the DNA TGTGCCAGTAGTATCGACCGACAGGGCAAGCAGTACTTC. Protein product: CASSIDRQGKQYF. The full variable domain, rest sourced from reference TRBV19 and TRBJ2-7, is DGGITQSPKYLFRKEGQNVTLSCEQNLNHDAMYWYRQDPGQGLRLIYYSQIVNDFQKGDIAEGYSVSREKKESFPLTVTSAQKNPTAFYLCASSIDRQGKQYFGPGTRLTVT.